There are a few counts of the clone carrying this TCR beta chain. What it binds is not known. cDNA synthesis used the whole RNA isolate, giving expressed TCRB sequences. Only in-frame clones appear in the TCRdb table, and some are missing; sequencing was by immunoSEQ multiplex PCR. This table holds more than 250,000 clones, around 20% found once. The data are from a study of beta chain features in type 1 diabetes. Study in general: Sorted cells examined across all samples numbered about 110,000,000. Findings of the study overall: Small HLA sub-analyses could not settle whether HLA shapes TCRB rearrangement. Shorter templates may be favored by PCR, equally so in patients and controls. A moderate, significant TCRB CDR3 shortening appeared in type 1 diabetes across four CD4+ subsets.

Trimming removed 4 bases from V and 2 bases from J; junction bases left unmatched: 6. CDR1 and CDR2 from the germline V gene are SGHTA and FQGTGA. This CDR3 is built from 15 residues. Sequenced sample: naive CD4+ T cells from blood. This clonotype originated in a woman between 40 and 55 years old with type 1 diabetes. V gene TRBV7-3 combines with J gene TRBJ2-3, with 7 bases that match TRBD1. CDR3 loop: CASSSRQGATDTQYF. In nucleotides, the CDR3 is TGTGCCAGCAGCTCTCGACAGGGAGCCACAGATACGCAGTATTTT. Combining the CDR3 with reference TRBV7-3 and TRBJ2-3 gives the whole variable domain GAGVSQTPSNKVTEKGKYVELRCDPISGHTALYWYRQSLGQGPEFLIYFQGTGAADDSGLPNDRFFAVRPEGSVSTLKIQRTERGDSAVYLCASSSRQGATDTQYFGPGTRLTVL.